Here is one T cell receptor beta chain with its context. Its antigen is currently unknown. The protocol was immunoSEQ multiplex PCR, while the TCRdb copy is restricted to in-frame clones and leaves out a portion. The data hold more than 80,000 clones, with almost 90% observed a single time. With 3 bases clipped from V and 8 bases from J, the junction kept 9 bases outside the gene matches. CDR1 is LGHNA, CDR2 YSLEER, per germline. CDR3 length equals 14 residues. These data are taken from a study of T cell responses to AZD1222 COVID-19 vaccine. Study results and caveats: A mostly white British donor set with more females was recruited, and clonal diversity was possibly underestimated. Only a handful of AZD1222 recipients, six or seven in all, had baseline seropositivity.

The J gene is TRBJ1-2, the V gene TRBV4-3, with TRBD1 matching over 7 bases. This specimen consisted of peripheral blood, obtained on day 0 of AZD1222 vaccination. This receptor was taken from an adult in good health. The CDR3 spells CASSHPQGRGGYTF. The CDR3 DNA reads TGCGCCAGCAGCCACCCACAGGGGAGAGGGGGCTACACCTTC.